The clone carrying this T cell receptor (beta chain) was seen only once. The entry originates in a study of blood T cell repertoires in COVID-19. Study-level information: From T cells, B-cell-depleted T cells, or PBMCs came the material, which was cDNA or gDNA.

Measured with immunoSEQ multiplex PCR; TCRdb has only the in-frame clones, and not every one. The table includes about 70,000 clones, around 87% detected once. The TCR was taken from a woman aged 18-29 years with acute or convalescent COVID-19. Material for sequencing was peripheral blood.

DNA of the CDR3: TGTGCCAGCAGCTTAAGGACAGGGTTGTCTGACAATGAGCAGTTCTTC. It translates to CASSLRTGLSDNEQFF. This chain uses TRBV7-9 with TRBJ2-1, with TRBD1 matching 8 bases. V lost 2 bases, J lost 5 bases, and 8 bases stayed unmatched. Germline-derived CDR1 and CDR2 are SEHNR and FQNEAQ (reference sequence). This CDR3 is 16 amino acids long.